Listed below are T cell receptor beta chains from one sample, sequenced in a study of blood T cells in healthy people across ages. TCRdb used MiXCR to reprocess the 5' RACE reads, holding one entry per CDR3 protein. The table lists about 1.1 million distinct CDR3 sequences, under 40% of them singletons, with less than 15% in the top ten. Sequenced input: blood. The receptors here all came from a man aged 18 to 30 in good health. Both conserved end residues are trimmed from each CDR3. Each record gives: V gene, clone size, J gene, CDR3 protein. Part of the rows lack a size; the others show once, few, many or a class for expanded clones.

TRBV5-5	few	TRBJ1-5	ASSFEGSNQPQH
TRBV7-3	few	TRBJ2-1	ASSLGQGKNNEQF
TRBV29-1	.	TRBJ2-5	SGRAGRLLQETQY
TRBV4-3	.	TRBJ1-5	ASSQDLGGGNQPQH
TRBV7-9	.	.	ASSLGGAREAF
TRBV9	.	TRBJ1-1	ASSGEPDRLYTEAF
TRBV6-2/TRBV6-3	few	TRBJ2-1	ASSYPAIPRDNEQF
TRBV7-9	few	TRBJ1-4	ASSSEAWTASNEKLF
TRBV20-1	.	TRBJ2-1	SAVSGRGSYNEQF
TRBV6-6	.	TRBJ2-3	ASIRDREIDTQY
TRBV13	.	TRBJ1-2	ASSFSDGATFGYT
TRBV7-9	.	TRBJ1-2	ASSVAGGGYGYT
TRBV10-3	.	TRBJ2-3	VISTQGSGESTDTQY
TRBV7-2	few	TRBJ1-5	ASSLNREDSNQPQH
TRBV4-3	.	TRBJ2-7	ASSQELGTSYEQY
TRBV12-3/TRBV12-4	.	TRBJ1-1	ASTPGQGPTEAF
TRBV20-1	.	TRBJ2-1	SAIGAGHYNEQF
TRBV2	.	TRBJ1-1	ATSGGVASF
TRBV12-3/TRBV12-4	.	TRBJ1-2	ASRSGSPYGYT
TRBV5-1	.	TRBJ2-5	ASGTSGSVVETQY
TRBV4-1	.	TRBJ2-3	ASSQDVSGTIADTQY
TRBV6-5	.	TRBJ2-3	AGSYRTGYTDTQY
TRBV5-1	few	.	ASSLAGGTGYTYEQY
TRBV3-1	.	TRBJ1-1	ASSQVPSAMNTEAF
TRBV27	.	TRBJ1-1	ASSLTFRGTEAF
TRBV25-1	few	TRBJ2-7	ASSEWDRGAYEQY
TRBV9	many	TRBJ1-5	ASSVKGTDQPQH
TRBV12-3/TRBV12-4	few	TRBJ2-1	ASSSLPDGYNEQF
TRBV6-6	few	TRBJ2-1	ASSYDSGVSYNEQF
TRBV5-1	.	TRBJ2-7	ASSLVRVRDGQY
TRBV11-1	.	TRBJ2-5	ASSSDRAFYNEQY
TRBV29-1	.	TRBJ1-1	SVEPGSMNTEAF
TRBV5-6	.	TRBJ2-2	ASSLWTGRHGELF
TRBV9	.	TRBJ2-3	ANSPRLTSTDTQY
TRBV12-3/TRBV12-4	.	TRBJ2-1	ATGLGGTYNEQF